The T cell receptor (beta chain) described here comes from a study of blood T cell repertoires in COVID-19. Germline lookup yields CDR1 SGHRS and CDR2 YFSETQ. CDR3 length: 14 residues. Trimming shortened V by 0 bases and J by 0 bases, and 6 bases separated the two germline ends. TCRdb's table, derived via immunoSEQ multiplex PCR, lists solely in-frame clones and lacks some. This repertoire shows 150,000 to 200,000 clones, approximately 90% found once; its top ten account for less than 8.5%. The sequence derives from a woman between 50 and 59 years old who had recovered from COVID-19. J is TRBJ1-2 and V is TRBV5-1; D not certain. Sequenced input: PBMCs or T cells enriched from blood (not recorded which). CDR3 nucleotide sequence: TGCGCCAGCAGCTTGGATATAGCTAACTATGGCTACACCTTC. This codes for CASSLDIANYGYTF.